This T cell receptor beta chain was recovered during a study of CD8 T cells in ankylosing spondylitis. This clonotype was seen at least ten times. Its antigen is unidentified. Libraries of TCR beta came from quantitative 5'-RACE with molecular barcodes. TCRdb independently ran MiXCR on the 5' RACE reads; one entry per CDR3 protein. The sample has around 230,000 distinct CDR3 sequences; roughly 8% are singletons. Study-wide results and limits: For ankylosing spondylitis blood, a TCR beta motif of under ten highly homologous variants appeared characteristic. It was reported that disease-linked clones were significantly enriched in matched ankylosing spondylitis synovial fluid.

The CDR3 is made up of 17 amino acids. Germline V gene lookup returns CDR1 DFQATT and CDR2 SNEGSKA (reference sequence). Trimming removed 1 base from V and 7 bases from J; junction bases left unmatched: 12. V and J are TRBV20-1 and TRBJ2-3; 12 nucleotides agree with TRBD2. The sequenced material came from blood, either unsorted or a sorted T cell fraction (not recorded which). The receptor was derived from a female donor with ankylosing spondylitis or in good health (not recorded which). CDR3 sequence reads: CSARVQTGGLAGNTQYF. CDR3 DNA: TGCAGTGCTAGAGTTCAGACAGGAGGACTAGCGGGGAATACGCAGTATTTT.